Following are 5 T cell receptor beta chains from one sample sequenced in a study of cytomegalovirus exposure and HLA in healthy donors. A multiplex PCR was run with 60 Vbeta primers and 13 Jbeta primers. The repertoire was sequenced with immunoSEQ multiplex PCR; TCRdb's copy has only in-frame clones and lacks some. The sample holds about 120,000 clones, 81% seen once. Sequencing was performed on PBMCs. The receptors shown here come from a man aged 18 to 29 in good health and CMV-seropositive.

This clone turned up a few times. V usage is TRBV2 and J usage is TRBJ1-1; weak D call: TRBD1 (6 bases). Trimming left V 7 bases short and J 1 base short, with 10 bases between. Germline V CDR1 and CDR2: SNHLY, FYNNEI. The CDR3 spans 13 residues. CDR3 sequence: CASKGVSNTEAFF. CDR3 DNA sequence: TGTGCCAGCAAGGGGGTTTCGAACACTGAAGCTTTCTTT.

This clone has only one observation. V and J are TRBV5-1 and TRBJ1-2; 7 nucleotides match TRBD1. Germline CDR1 and CDR2: SGHRS and YFSETQ. Unmatched junction bases numbered 10, after V lost 7 bases and J lost 4 bases. The CDR3 runs 14 residues. In nucleotides, the CDR3 is TGCGCCAGCTCCCCACAGGGGACGGGCTATGGCTACACCTTC. Residues: CASSPQGTGYGYTF.

The chain employs TRBV13 and TRBJ2-7; tentative D call: TRBD1 (5 bases). This CDR3 spans 15 amino acids. V gave up 2 bases and J gave up 2 bases, with 13 bases separating them. CDR1 PRHDT and CDR2 FYEKMQ come from the germline V gene (reference sequence). CDR3 bases: TGTGCCAGCAGCTTAACTTTGGTGGGGCCCTACGAGCAGTACTTC. Amino acid sequence: CASSLTLVGPYEQYF.

The V call is TRBV18, the J call TRBJ2-5, with TRBD2 identical over 8 bases. The CDR3 length is 17 residues. Trimming took 6 bases from V and 1 from J; bases not matched to a gene: 13. Germline V gives CDR1 KGHSH, CDR2 LQKENI. This chain's CDR3 is CASSPIQTSAFQETQYF. The CDR3 bases are TGTGCCAGCTCCCCGATTCAGACTAGCGCCTTCCAAGAGACCCAGTACTTC. Drawing the rest from reference TRBV18 and TRBJ2-5, the complete variable domain is NAGVMQNPRHLVRRRGQEARLRCSPMKGHSHVYWYRQLPEEGLKFMVYLQKENIIDESGMPKERFSAEFPKEGPSILRIQQVVRGDSAAYFCASSPIQTSAFQETQYFGPGTRLLVL.

The V gene is TRBV7-2, the J gene TRBJ2-5; D is unresolved. V was clipped by 7 bases and J by 2 bases, with 17 bases between them. CDR3 length equals 15 residues. CDR1 is SGHTA and CDR2 is FQGNSA in the germline V gene. Written as DNA, the CDR3 is TGTGCCAGCAAATTTGTGGCGGAGTTTCAAGAGACCCAGTACTTC. This translates into CASKFVAEFQETQYF.